Following are 9 T cell receptor beta chains from one sample sequenced in a study of shared T cell receptors in the human thymus. Produced via immunoSEQ multiplex PCR; TCRdb's table is partial and in-frame only. This table has about 730,000 clones, 75% to 90% appearing once. This same sample was also taken into another study, of human thymus T cells.

Material: thymocytes. These receptors were taken from a girl less than two years old with a congenital heart defect.

This chain connects TRBV7-2 to TRBJ1-5, with TRBD1 identical over 11 bases. This CDR3 comprises 16 residues. CDR1 is SGHTA and CDR2 is FQGNSA in the germline V gene. The V segment lost 11 bases and the J segment 7 bases; nucleotides outside the gene matches: 16. The CDR3 spells CARLRLRTGGGQPQHF. CDR3 DNA sequence: TGTGCCCGCTTAAGGCTGCGGACAGGGGGCGGGCAGCCCCAGCATTTT.

The V call is TRBV10-3, the J call TRBJ1-1, with 10 positions matching TRBD1. Germline V gene sequence: CDR1 ENHRY, CDR2 SYGVKD. The CDR3 has 20 amino acids. V was clipped by 0 bases and J by 3 bases; unmatched bases: 16. CDR3 sequence reads: CAISESGVPGQGWRYTEAFF. The DNA for the CDR3 is TGTGCCATCAGTGAGTCGGGGGTCCCGGGACAGGGGTGGAGATACACTGAAGCTTTCTTT.

This rearrangement joins TRBV2 to TRBJ1-1; 12 positions agree with TRBD1. The germline V gene has CDR1 SNHLY and CDR2 FYNNEI. The CDR3 contains 14 residues. V was clipped by 8 bases and J by 11 bases; unmatched bases: 12. The CDR3 loop is CASPAGTGGAGAFF. The CDR3 coding sequence is TGTGCCAGCCCCGCCGGGACAGGGGGCGCGGGGGCTTTCTTT. The full variable domain, completed using reference TRBV2 and TRBJ1-1, is EPEVTQTPSHQVTQMGQEVILRCVPISNHLYFYWYRQILGQKVEFLVSFYNNEISEKSEIFDDQFSVERPDGSNFTLKIRSTKLEDSAMYFCASPAGTGGAGAFFGQGTRLTVV.

The rearrangement uses TRBV5-6 and TRBJ1-1, with 9 bases identical to TRBD1. V lost 4 bases, J lost 1 base, and 11 bases stayed unmatched. The CDR3 sequence is 17 residues long. Germline CDR1 reads SGHDT; CDR2 reads YYEEEE. CDR3 coding DNA: TGTGCCAGCAGCCCCGGACAGGGGCCTCCTAGGAACACTGAAGCTTTCTTT. Protein: CASSPGQGPPRNTEAFF. The full variable domain, in which reference TRBV5-6 and TRBJ1-1 provide the parts outside the CDR3, is DAGVTQSPTHLIKTRGQQVTLRCSPKSGHDTVSWYQQALGQGPQFIFQYYEEEERQRGNFPDRFSGHQFPNYSSELNVNALLLGDSALYLCASSPGQGPPRNTEAFFGQGTRLTVV.

The chain couples TRBV5-6 to TRBJ1-3; a possible D gene is TRBD1 (5 bases). The V gene's germline CDR1 is SGHDT and CDR2 YYEEEE. The V and J ends lost 4 bases and 5 bases respectively, with 10 bases between them. The CDR3 consists of 13 residues. CDR3 sequence reads: CASSGGLRNTIYF. Written as DNA, the CDR3 is TGTGCCAGCAGCGGGGGACTTAGAAACACCATATATTTT.

V usage is TRBV27 and J usage is TRBJ1-5; D remains ambiguous. V shed 7 bases and J shed 6 bases, with 13 bases lying between them. The CDR3 consists of 13 residues. Germline V lookup: CDR1 MNHEY, CDR2 SMNVEV (reference sequence). The CDR3 sequence: CASKGPLGQPQHF. The CDR3 DNA reads as TGTGCCAGCAAAGGCCCCCTAGGTCAGCCCCAGCATTTT.

The table lists this clone with a few counts. J is TRBJ1-2 and V is TRBV10-3; the match to TRBD1 covers 9 bases. The ends lost 7 bases at V and 2 bases at J; junction bases unmatched: 11. Per the germline V gene, CDR1 is ENHRY and CDR2 is SYGVKD. CDR3 size: 16 residues. CDR3 coding DNA: TGTGCCATCAAGCAGCCAAGGACAGGGGCCAACTATGGCTACACCTTC. Encoded protein: CAIKQPRTGANYGYTF.

V and J are TRBV5-6 and TRBJ2-5; TRBD1 matches at 7 bases. Germline V gives CDR1 SGHDT, CDR2 YYEEEE. CDR3 length: 14 residues. The V and J ends lost 6 bases and 4 bases, in that order; junction bases with no gene match: 9. This chain's CDR3 is CASNLTGNRETQYF. In DNA form, the CDR3 reads TGTGCCAGCAACCTGACAGGGAACCGAGAGACCCAGTACTTC. Filled out from reference TRBV5-6 and TRBJ2-5, the complete variable domain reads DAGVTQSPTHLIKTRGQQVTLRCSPKSGHDTVSWYQQALGQGPQFIFQYYEEEERQRGNFPDRFSGHQFPNYSSELNVNALLLGDSALYLCASNLTGNRETQYFGPGTRLLVL.

There are a few counts of this clone. This chain links TRBV9 with TRBJ1-2; D remains unclear. CDR3 length equals 13 residues. From germline, CDR1 is SGDLS and CDR2 YYNGEE. V was pared by 3 bases and J by 4 bases, with 10 bases between. The CDR3 sequence: CASSARRAYGYTF. The CDR3 region has the DNA TGTGCCAGCAGCGCACGGAGGGCCTATGGCTACACCTTC. Combining the CDR3 with reference TRBV9 and TRBJ1-2 gives the whole variable domain DSGVTQTPKHLITATGQRVTLRCSPRSGDLSVYWYQQSLDQGLQFLIQYYNGEERAKGNILERFSAQQFPDLHSELNLSSLELGDSALYFCASSARRAYGYTFGSGTRLTVV.